These 17 T cell receptor beta chains were sequenced from one sample in a study of T cell changes during pregnancy in multiple sclerosis (dated by TCRdb to about 2019). The library was generated by the immunoSEQ multiplex PCR assay. TCRdb's version of the immuneACCESS table is confined to in-frame rearrangements and falls short of the full clone set. An unresolved V gene accounts for under half of the shortfall where checked; the remainder is of unknown origin. The sample includes roughly 27,000 clones, with over 65% observed a single time. The ten largest clonotypes hold approximately 8% of the sample. The specimen was CD8+ T cells from peripheral blood mononuclear cells, collected after pregnancy. These receptors were obtained from a female donor with multiple sclerosis, enrolled in a pregnancy study.

The chain recombines TRBV2 with TRBJ2-7; no reliable D call. The CDR3 sequence is 12 residues long. V was trimmed by 7 bases and J by 4 bases, leaving 11 bases between them. CDR1 and CDR2 from the germline V gene are SNHLY and FYNNEI. CDR3 amino acids: CASTAGEYEQYF. The CDR3 DNA is TGTGCCAGCACGGCAGGCGAATACGAGCAGTACTTC.

V is TRBV2 and J is TRBJ2-1, with TRBD1 identical over 10 bases. CDR1 and CDR2 (germline): SNHLY, FYNNEI. CDR3 length equals 16 residues. V dropped 6 bases and J dropped 7; count of bases not matched to a gene: 12. CDR3 coding DNA: TGTGCCAGCAGGCGACCGGGACAGGGGATGGATAATGAGCAGTTCTTC. Translated: CASRRPGQGMDNEQFF.

This clone showed up just a few times. The rearrangement joins TRBV9 to TRBJ1-6, with TRBD1 identical over 7 bases. CDR3 size: 17 residues. V shed 0 bases and J 0 bases; nucleotides not matched to a gene: 3. Germline CDR1 SGDLS, CDR2 YYNGEE. The CDR3, as DNA: TGTGCCAGCAGCGTAGGAGGACAGGTCTCCTATAATTCACCCCTCCACTTT. The encoded protein is CASSVGGQVSYNSPLHF.

V gene TRBV9 combines with J gene TRBJ1-2; the match to TRBD1 covers 10 bases. The CDR3 sequence is 15 residues long. J lost 11 bases, V lost 1 base, and 11 bases had no gene match. Per germline, CDR1 SGDLS and CDR2 YYNGEE. This CDR3 reads CASSVSPGTGALYTF. The CDR3 nucleotides are TGTGCCAGCAGCGTAAGTCCCGGGACAGGGGCGTTATACACCTTC.

The rearrangement uses TRBV11-2 and TRBJ1-2; 10 bases are a match to TRBD1. Germline V gene data show CDR1 as SGHAT and CDR2 as FQNNGV. The CDR3 runs to 18 residues. V shed 0 bases, J shed 3 bases, and the junction held 10 bases outside the gene matches. The CDR3 region has the DNA TGTGCCAGCAGCTTAGATGTCGAGACAGGGGGCTGGTACTATGGCTACACCTTC. It is translated as CASSLDVETGGWYYGYTF.

The rearrangement links TRBV10-3 to TRBJ2-3; D gene unclear. The germline CDR1 and CDR2 sequences are ENHRY and SYGVKD. This CDR3 has 15 amino acids. V lost 3 bases to trimming and J lost 4 bases, with 14 bases between them. This CDR3 is CAISEGPIEADTQYF. CDR3 nucleotide sequence: TGTGCCATCAGTGAAGGCCCGATAGAGGCAGATACGCAGTATTTT.

The chain links TRBV15 to TRBJ2-1; D is unresolved. Trimming cost V 3 bases and J 3 bases, with 3 bases left between them. This CDR3 contains 12 residues. The germline gives CDR1 LNHNV, CDR2 YYDKDF (reference sequence). Here the CDR3 reads CATSSHYNEQFF. The CDR3 nucleotides are TGTGCCACCAGCAGCCACTACAATGAGCAGTTCTTC.

The J gene is TRBJ2-7, the V gene TRBV5-6; D is unresolved. The germline CDR1 and CDR2 sequences are SGHDT and YYEEEE. The V and J ends lost 0 bases and 2 bases respectively, with 9 bases between them. The CDR3 is made up of 14 amino acids. The DNA for the CDR3 is TGTGCCAGCAGCTTGGCCCTTGAGACCTACGAGCAGTACTTC. Its translation is CASSLALETYEQYF.

The chain couples TRBV7-6 to TRBJ2-7, with a tentative D call TRBD1 (6 bases). The CDR3 spans 14 residues. CDR1 and CDR2 (germline): SGHVS, FNYEAQ. Deletions cut 5 bases from V and 3 bases from J, with 14 bases between. Here the CDR3 reads CASSPRDTGYEQYF. For the CDR3, the DNA is TGTGCCAGCAGCCCCAGGGACACCGGCTACGAGCAGTACTTC.

The chain combines TRBV4-2 with TRBJ1-5, with 10 bases fitting TRBD1. Looked up from germline, CDR1 is LGHNA and CDR2 is YNFKEQ. Losses at the gene ends were 4 bases for V and 9 bases for J; bases not matched to a gene: 12. This CDR3 is built from 16 residues. The CDR3 here is CASSLSGQGPLGPQHF. The CDR3 DNA sequence: TGTGCCAGCAGCCTTTCGGGACAGGGGCCCCTAGGGCCCCAGCATTTT.

This clone was recorded once. This chain connects TRBV11-2 to TRBJ2-7; the D is unclear. This CDR3 has 11 amino acids. Germline V gene lookup returns CDR1 SGHAT and CDR2 FQNNGV. V lost 4 bases to trimming and J lost 3 bases, with 4 bases between them. In DNA form, the CDR3 reads TGTGCCAGCAGCTCCTACTACGAGCAGTACTTC. Translated, it gives CASSSYYEQYF.

The rearrangement links TRBV4-3 to TRBJ1-2; TRBD1 aligns across 11 bases. The trim removed 3 bases at V and 7 bases at J, leaving 10 bases unmatched. In germline, CDR1 is LGHNA, CDR2 YSLEER. The CDR3 covers 16 residues. The chain's CDR3 is CASSHIQGQGAGGYTF. The CDR3 DNA is TGCGCCAGCAGCCATATCCAAGGACAGGGGGCGGGTGGCTACACCTTC.

The chain joins TRBV6-1 to TRBJ2-3, with 11 positions matching TRBD1. CDR3 size: 15 residues. Trimming removed 5 bases from V and 3 bases from J; junction bases left unmatched: 4. Looked up from germline, CDR1 is MNHNS and CDR2 is SASEGT. The chain's CDR3 is CASSSGTGGTDTQYF. In nucleotides, the CDR3 is TGTGCCAGCAGTTCGGGGACAGGGGGGACAGATACGCAGTATTTT.

This clone was found a few times. The chain employs TRBV2 and TRBJ1-1; D is perhaps TRBD1 (6 bases). The germline gives CDR1 SNHLY, CDR2 FYNNEI. CDR3 length: 14 residues. V was trimmed by 10 bases and J by 3 bases, leaving 18 bases between them. The CDR3, as DNA: TGTGCCACCCAGATGGGACACCTGGACACTGAAGCTTTCTTT. Translating it yields CATQMGHLDTEAFF.

The chain has TRBV6-5 and TRBJ1-1; a weak D match, TRBD1 (5 bases). The V end lost 2 bases, the J end lost 1 base, and 14 bases lay between the germline ends. The CDR3 loop spans 16 amino acids. From germline, CDR1 is MNHEY and CDR2 SVGAGI. The CDR3 is CASSYGGEGANTEAFF. In nucleotides, the CDR3 is TGTGCCAGCAGTTACGGGGGGGAAGGAGCGAACACTGAAGCTTTCTTT.

The CDR3 bases are TGTGCCACCCAGGGGCTATATACGCAGTATTTT. It specifies CATQGLYTQYF. The chain joins TRBV19 to TRBJ2-3, with a weak D call TRBD1 (6 bases). V gave up 10 bases and J gave up 7 bases, with 12 bases separating them. There are 11 residues in the CDR3. The V gene's germline CDR1 is LNHDA and CDR2 SQIVND (reference sequence).

This clone was seen only a few times. The chain is built from TRBV19 and TRBJ1-1; D perhaps matches TRBD1 (6 bases). Germline assignment: CDR1 LNHDA and CDR2 SQIVND (reference sequence). Deletions cut 8 bases from V and 4 bases from J, with 14 bases between. The CDR3 loop spans 13 amino acids. The CDR3 DNA sequence: TGTGCCAGTGGGACACCGACGTTCACTGAAGCTTTCTTT. Its translation is CASGTPTFTEAFF.